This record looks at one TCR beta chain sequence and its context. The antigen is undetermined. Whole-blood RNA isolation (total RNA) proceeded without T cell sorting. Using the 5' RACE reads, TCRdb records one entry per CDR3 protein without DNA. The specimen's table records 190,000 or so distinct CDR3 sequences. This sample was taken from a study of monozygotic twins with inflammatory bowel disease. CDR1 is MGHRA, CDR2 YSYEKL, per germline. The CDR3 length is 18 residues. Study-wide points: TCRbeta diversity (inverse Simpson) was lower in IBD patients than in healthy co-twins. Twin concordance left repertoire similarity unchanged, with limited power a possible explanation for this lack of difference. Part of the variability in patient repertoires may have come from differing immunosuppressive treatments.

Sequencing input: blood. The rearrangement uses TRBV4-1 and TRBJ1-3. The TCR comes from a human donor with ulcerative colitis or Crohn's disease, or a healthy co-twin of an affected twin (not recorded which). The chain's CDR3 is CASSQVDMGLLSGNTIYF.